Listed here is a single T cell receptor beta chain. Its cognate antigen is unknown. Clones were read by immunoSEQ multiplex PCR, and TCRdb kept only the in-frame ones, dropping some. The sample consists of 55,000 to 80,000 clones, around 76% of them appearing once. The data were obtained in a study of vaccination effects on CD4 cells after COVID-19. Germline V gene lookup returns CDR1 SGDLS and CDR2 YYNGEE. The CDR3 has 13 residues. V lost 2 bases, J lost 1 base, and 6 bases lay in between. After expansion with viral peptide pools in the ViraFEST assay, antigen-specific CD4+ T cells were sequenced. After roughly ten days in culture, the CD4+ T cells were isolated. Vaccine recipients, nucleocapsid antibody negative, had no prior SARS-CoV-2 infection. Every well got over 1.5 million PBMC, which were grown with around 9.2 IU/ml IL-2 and around 10 ug/ml peptides.

This chain joins TRBV9 and TRBJ1-1; no reliable D call. This material consisted of CD4+ T cells from PBMCs cultured with HCoV-OC43 spike peptides, taken before COVID-19 vaccination. Subset defined: HCoV-OC43 spike overlapping peptide pool stimulation. The sequence was collected from a human donor who received a COVID-19 vaccine. The chain's CDR3 is CASSVSTNTEAFF. The CDR3 DNA reads TGTGCCAGCAGCGTCTCAACGAACACTGAAGCTTTCTTT. Using reference TRBV9 and TRBJ1-1 for the parts outside the CDR3, the full variable domain is DSGVTQTPKHLITATGQRVTLRCSPRSGDLSVYWYQQSLDQGLQFLIQYYNGEERAKGNILERFSAQQFPDLHSELNLSSLELGDSALYFCASSVSTNTEAFFGQGTRLTVV.